This T cell receptor (beta chain) came from a study of cytomegalovirus exposure and HLA in healthy donors. Study background: T cells numbering about 180 million yielded 90 million to 140 million unique TCR beta sequences in an earlier analysis.

Concerning this clone itself: Its antigen remains unidentified.

PCR primers comprised 60 Vbeta and 13 Jbeta primers. Here immunoSEQ multiplex PCR was the method, and the copy in TCRdb shows in-frame clones only, minus some. Of 85,000 to 100,000 clones detected, around 80% appear once; the ten largest clones hold more than 0.6%. Trimming removed 4 bases at V and 5 bases at J, with 11 bases between. The CDR3 runs to 13 residues. Germline-derived CDR1 and CDR2 are LGHNA and YSLEER. Study-wide points: A later analysis by the authors found several of the most significant clusters apparently linked to common viral pathogens. Later, an analysis showed that TCR beta chains associated with HLA were more clonally expanded than others that were equally common. CMV serostatus was the sole immune exposure information available.

Sequences were obtained from PBMCs. This chain connects TRBV4-3 to TRBJ2-5; D is perhaps TRBD1 (6 bases). The TCR originated in a woman aged 55-69 years in good health and CMV-seronegative. For the CDR3, the DNA is TGCGCCAGCAGCCGCGGACAGAGGGAGACCCAGTACTTC. Protein: CASSRGQRETQYF.